A single sample gave rise to the 23 T cell receptor beta chains below, sequenced in a study of cytomegalovirus exposure and HLA in healthy donors. PCR amplification relied on 60 Vbeta primers (plus 13 Jbeta primers). Clones were read by immunoSEQ multiplex PCR, and TCRdb kept only the in-frame ones, dropping some. In the table there are some 130,000 clones, over 60% of which are singletons. The specimen was PBMCs. The receptor source for this set is a man between 25 and 39 years old in good health and CMV-seronegative.

V gene TRBV5-1 combines with J gene TRBJ2-1; D unclear. The CDR3 consists of 11 residues. V lost 2 bases and J lost 6, with 3 bases in between. Germline V gene data show CDR1 as SGHRS and CDR2 as YFSETQ. CDR3 amino acids: CASSFSNEQFF. CDR3 DNA sequence: TGCGCCAGCAGCTTCTCCAATGAGCAGTTCTTC.

The chain links TRBV5-6 to TRBJ2-3; D unresolved. Trimming took 4 bases from V and 6 from J, leaving 12 bases between them. This CDR3 has 13 residues. CDR1 is SGHDT, CDR2 YYEEEE, per germline. The CDR3: CASSPINGDTQYF. The CDR3 nucleotides read TGTGCCAGCAGCCCAATTAACGGGGATACGCAGTATTTT.

V and J are TRBV7-6 and TRBJ2-7, with 7 bases aligning to TRBD1. The CDR3 is made up of 14 amino acids. Germline V gene lookup returns CDR1 SGHVS and CDR2 FNYEAQ. Unmatched junction bases numbered 8, after V lost 4 bases and J lost 5 bases. CDR3 amino acids: CASSSNFDRDEQYF. CDR3 bases: TGTGCCAGCAGCTCAAATTTTGACAGGGACGAGCAGTACTTC.

This chain links TRBV9 with TRBJ1-4; 9 bases map to TRBD1. Germline lookup yields CDR1 SGDLS and CDR2 YYNGEE. V dropped 3 bases and J dropped 2; count of bases not matched to a gene: 2. This CDR3 region has 15 residues. Here the CDR3 reads CASSDTGGTNEKLFF. The DNA for the CDR3 is TGTGCCAGCAGCGACACAGGGGGCACTAATGAAAAACTGTTTTTT. Combining the CDR3 with reference TRBV9 and TRBJ1-4 gives the whole variable domain DSGVTQTPKHLITATGQRVTLRCSPRSGDLSVYWYQQSLDQGLQFLIQYYNGEERAKGNILERFSAQQFPDLHSELNLSSLELGDSALYFCASSDTGGTNEKLFFGSGTQLSVL.

A few counts support this clone. The V call is TRBV28, the J call TRBJ2-1; 11 nucleotides align to TRBD2. This CDR3 comprises 19 residues. CDR1 MDHEN and CDR2 SYDVKM come from the germline V gene. Losses at the gene ends were 1 base for V and 8 bases for J; bases not matched to a gene: 16. The CDR3 sequence is CASSLYLAGGLGVLDEQFF. Written as DNA, the CDR3 is TGTGCCAGCAGTTTATACCTAGCGGGAGGTTTGGGGGTATTAGATGAGCAGTTCTTC.

The chain is built from TRBV5-1 and TRBJ2-3, with D perhaps TRBD2 (6 bases). V gave up 5 bases and J gave up 4 bases, with 17 bases separating them. Germline V gives CDR1 SGHRS, CDR2 YFSETQ. The CDR3 is made up of 15 amino acids. CDR3 residues: CASSMSGSAPDTQYF. The CDR3 DNA is TGCGCCAGCAGTATGTCCGGGAGTGCGCCAGATACGCAGTATTTT. Full variable domain (remainder filled in from reference TRBV5-1 and TRBJ2-3): KAGVTQTPRYLIKTRGQQVTLSCSPISGHRSVSWYQQTPGQGLQFLFEYFSETQRNKGNFPGRFSGRQFSNSRSEMNVSTLELGDSALYLCASSMSGSAPDTQYFGPGTRLTVL.

This rearrangement joins TRBV7-8 to TRBJ2-7, with a weak D call TRBD2 (6 bases). CDR1 and CDR2 from the germline V gene are SGHVS and FQNEAQ. The CDR3 has 16 amino acids. The V and J ends lost 1 base and 2 bases respectively, with 15 bases between them. The CDR3: CASSLEPAGFTYEQYF. DNA of the CDR3: TGTGCCAGCAGCTTAGAGCCAGCGGGTTTTACCTACGAGCAGTACTTC.

The genes are TRBV5-1 and TRBJ1-5, with D maybe TRBD1 (5 bases). Trimming took 4 bases from V and 1 from J, leaving 15 bases between them. This CDR3 has 16 residues. CDR1 SGHRS and CDR2 YFSETQ come from the germline V gene. CDR3 bases: TGCGCCAGCAGCCGGGGGGGTATGGAAAGCAATCAGCCCCAGCATTTT. This sequence encodes CASSRGGMESNQPQHF. The entire variable domain, with the rest obtained from reference TRBV5-1 and TRBJ1-5, is as follows: KAGVTQTPRYLIKTRGQQVTLSCSPISGHRSVSWYQQTPGQGLQFLFEYFSETQRNKGNFPGRFSGRQFSNSRSEMNVSTLELGDSALYLCASSRGGMESNQPQHFGDGTRLSIL.

In this sample, this clone turned up once. The chain combines TRBV5-1 with TRBJ2-7, with 11 bases aligning to TRBD2. The germline V gene has CDR1 SGHRS and CDR2 YFSETQ. This CDR3 is built from 15 residues. V lost 0 bases, J lost 6 bases, and 5 bases stayed unmatched. The CDR3 DNA reads TGCGCCAGCAGCTTGGTACTAGCGGGAGCAGGCGAGCAGTACTTC. Amino acid sequence: CASSLVLAGAGEQYF.

The V and J genes are TRBV7-8 and TRBJ2-1; 11 nucleotides agree with TRBD2. There are 17 residues in the CDR3. J was trimmed by 2 bases and V by 5 bases; bases with no gene match: 8. CDR1 and CDR2 from the germline V gene are SGHVS and FQNEAQ. CDR3 DNA: TGTGCCAGCAGCACCCCTAGCGGGAGGCTCCCCTACAATGAGCAGTTCTTC. Translating it yields CASSTPSGRLPYNEQFF.

The CDR3 reads CASSSTDLNTGELFF. As DNA, the CDR3 is TGCGCCAGCAGCTCGACAGACTTGAACACCGGGGAGCTGTTTTTT. The V and J genes are TRBV5-1 and TRBJ2-2; D is perhaps TRBD1 (5 bases). The CDR3 extends over 15 amino acids. Looked up from germline, CDR1 is SGHRS and CDR2 is YFSETQ. V gave up 3 bases and J gave up 1 base, with 10 bases separating them.

The gene calls are TRBV7-2 and TRBJ1-6; 7 nucleotides agree with TRBD1. V lost 5 bases and J lost 5; bases outside the gene matches: 3. The length of the CDR3 is 14 residues. Germline V gene data show CDR1 as SGHTA and CDR2 as FQGNSA. The CDR3 DNA reads TGTGCCAGCAGCCCGGGACAGCATAATTCACCCCTCCACTTT. It translates to CASSPGQHNSPLHF.

The chain combines TRBV18 with TRBJ1-1, with D possibly matching TRBD1 (5 bases). This CDR3 has 15 amino acids. Germline CDR1 is KGHSH and CDR2 is LQKENI. V gave up 1 base and J gave up 2 bases, with 11 bases separating them. CDR3 coding DNA: TGTGCCAGCTCACCACGGGCAGGGACTAACACTGAAGCTTTCTTT. Translated: CASSPRAGTNTEAFF.

This clone was observed a few times. The CDR3 sequence is CASSHPTGNTEAFF. The CDR3 coding sequence is TGTGCCAGCAGCCACCCGACGGGAAACACTGAAGCTTTCTTT. The gene calls are TRBV11-2 and TRBJ1-1; no definite D call. The CDR3 is made up of 14 amino acids. Germline CDR1 reads SGHAT; CDR2 reads FQNNGV. The germline V and J ends were trimmed by 5 bases and 2 bases, with 12 bases remaining between them.

In its sample, this clone was seen a few times. The V and J genes are TRBV25-1 and TRBJ2-7; TRBD1 aligns across 9 bases. V gave up 4 bases and J gave up 1 base; unmatched junction bases: 8. Germline values: CDR1 MGHDK, CDR2 SYGVNS. This CDR3 has 16 amino acids. The chain's CDR3 is CASSAPGTGSSYEQYF. CDR3 nucleotides: TGTGCCAGCAGTGCGCCCGGGACAGGGAGTTCCTACGAGCAGTACTTC.

The chain couples TRBV10-1 to TRBJ2-7; 8 nucleotides align to TRBD2. The germline V gene has CDR1 WNHNN and CDR2 SYGVQD (reference sequence). CDR3 size: 15 residues. V shed 0 bases and J 5 bases; nucleotides not matched to a gene: 6. The CDR3 coding sequence is TGCGCCAGCAGTGAGTCTCCCCGCGGGAGGAACGAGCAGTACTTC. This translates into CASSESPRGRNEQYF.

The gene calls are TRBV19 and TRBJ2-7; TRBD2 matches at 7 bases. Germline CDR1 is LNHDA and CDR2 is SQIVND (reference sequence). The CDR3 is 14 residues long. The junction had 8 bases not matched to a gene; V was cut back by 5 bases and J by 4 bases. CDR3 DNA sequence: TGTGCCAGTAGTCCACGGGGGGAGGGATACGAGCAGTACTTC. Its protein product is CASSPRGEGYEQYF.

CDR3 sequence: CASRERQATNEKLFF. CDR3 in DNA: TGTGCCAGCAGGGAAAGACAGGCAACTAATGAAAAACTGTTTTTT. This chain connects TRBV6-5 to TRBJ1-4; D might be TRBD1 (6 bases). Trimming pared 6 bases from V and 0 bases from J, leaving 11 bases between. The CDR3 is 15 residues long. CDR1 is MNHEY and CDR2 is SVGAGI in the germline V gene.

The chain uses TRBV6-5 and TRBJ2-3, with TRBD2 matching 10 bases. After removal of 6 bases from V and 2 bases from J, the junction contained 2 bases not matched to a gene. CDR1 is MNHEY, CDR2 SVGAGI, per germline. CDR3 length: 14 amino acids. CDR3 DNA sequence: TGTGCCAGCAGACTAGCGGGAACCACAGATACGCAGTATTTT. It specifies CASRLAGTTDTQYF.

This chain uses TRBV19 with TRBJ1-5; TRBD1 matches 7 bases. Germline V CDR1 and CDR2: LNHDA, SQIVND (reference sequence). This CDR3 has 16 residues. Germline trimming cut 3 bases from V and 2 bases from J; bases unmatched to any gene: 7. The CDR3 is CASSMRGRPGNQPQHF. CDR3 DNA: TGTGCCAGTAGTATGAGGGGGCGCCCGGGCAATCAGCCCCAGCATTTT.

V gene TRBV6-5 combines with J gene TRBJ2-7, with 9 bases lining up with TRBD2. Trimming removed 4 bases from V and 3 bases from J; junction bases left unmatched: 4. CDR3 length: 14 residues. Germline values: CDR1 MNHEY, CDR2 SVGAGI. The CDR3, as DNA: TGTGCCAGCAGTTTAGCGGGAGAGATCTACGAGCAGTACTTC. It is translated as CASSLAGEIYEQYF.

This chain uses TRBV10-3 with TRBJ2-7; 11 bases line up with TRBD2. The CDR3 has 14 residues. With V trimmed by 4 bases and J by 4 bases, 3 bases remained unmatched. Germline CDR1 ENHRY, CDR2 SYGVKD. CDR3 protein: CAISAGTSGYEQYF. The CDR3 bases are TGTGCCATCAGTGCCGGGACTAGCGGATACGAGCAGTACTTC.

The chain combines TRBV19 with TRBJ1-2; D uncertain. From germline, CDR1 is LNHDA and CDR2 SQIVND (reference sequence). Trimming cost V 4 bases and J 3 bases, with 15 bases left between them. This CDR3 is built from 15 residues. The CDR3 loop reads CASSTPSGNYYGYTF. The CDR3 DNA sequence: TGTGCCAGTAGTACCCCCTCGGGGAATTACTATGGCTACACCTTC.